A single sample is the source of the 25 T cell receptor beta chains below, sequenced in a study of control samples from healthy donors and cancer patients. Clones were sequenced by immunoSEQ multiplex PCR, and TCRdb holds only the in-frame ones, with some missing. The table records about 90,000 clones, approximately 95% of them present only once. The sample consisted of blood. The receptors shown here come from a young woman in good health.

The chain employs TRBV18 and TRBJ2-1; 8 bases are shared with TRBD2. V lost 3 bases, J lost 3 bases, and 1 base stayed unmatched. CDR1 and CDR2 from the germline V gene are KGHSH and LQKENI. This CDR3 comprises 14 residues. Here the CDR3 reads CASSPGTSYNEQFF. The CDR3, as DNA: TGTGCCAGCTCACCCGGGACTAGCTACAATGAGCAGTTCTTC.

The rearrangement joins TRBV12-3 or TRBV12-4 to TRBJ2-7; D is tentatively TRBD1 or TRBD2 (6 bases each). The CDR3 is made up of 13 amino acids. The germline V and J ends were trimmed by 1 base and 5 bases, with 9 bases remaining between them. CDR3 sequence reads: CASSLVGGHEQYF. The CDR3 nucleotides read TGTGCCAGCAGTTTAGTGGGGGGCCACGAGCAGTACTTC.

The chain employs TRBV18 and TRBJ1-4, with 9 bases identical to TRBD1. With 0 bases clipped from V and 7 bases from J, the junction kept 6 bases outside the gene matches. The CDR3 consists of 16 residues. Germline V CDR1 and CDR2: KGHSH, LQKENI. This CDR3 reads CASSPPGTGLGEKLFF. As DNA, the CDR3 is TGTGCCAGCTCACCACCCGGGACAGGGCTTGGTGAAAAACTGTTTTTT.

This clone was observed a single time. The V gene is TRBV3-1 (or the pseudogene TRBV3-2), the J gene TRBJ2-1, with 10 nucleotides matching TRBD1. The length of the CDR3 is 18 residues. The germline V gene encodes CDR1 LGHDT and CDR2 YNNKEL (reference sequence). Losses at the gene ends were 2 bases for V and 6 bases for J; bases not matched to a gene: 13. CDR3 sequence (DNA): TGTGCCAGCAGCCAATTGCGCCCGGGACAGGGGTTCGGCAATGAGCAGTTCTTC. It translates to CASSQLRPGQGFGNEQFF.

This clone appeared a single time. The chain employs TRBV9 and TRBJ2-5; perhaps TRBD1 as D (6 bases). CDR3 length equals 11 residues. Germline values: CDR1 SGDLS, CDR2 YYNGEE. The V gene lost 4 bases and the J gene lost 5 bases, with 6 bases spanning the gap. In nucleotides, the CDR3 is TGTGCCAGCAGCAGGGGGGAGACCCAGTACTTC. Protein: CASSRGETQYF. Looking up the rest from reference TRBV9 and TRBJ2-5 gives the full variable domain: DSGVTQTPKHLITATGQRVTLRCSPRSGDLSVYWYQQSLDQGLQFLIQYYNGEERAKGNILERFSAQQFPDLHSELNLSSLELGDSALYFCASSRGETQYFGPGTRLLVL.

This sequence joins TRBV20-1 and TRBJ2-1; 8 bases agree with TRBD2. Germline trimming cut 3 bases from V and 5 bases from J; bases unmatched to any gene: 9. Germline V gene data show CDR1 as DFQATT and CDR2 as SNEGSKA (reference sequence). There are 15 residues in the CDR3. The CDR3 nucleotides are TGCAGTGCTAGTTTTAGCGGGATGGATCACAATGAGCAGTTCTTC. Translating gives CSASFSGMDHNEQFF.

The chain joins TRBV10-2 to TRBJ2-3; 8 bases match TRBD2. This CDR3 is built from 17 residues. Trimming removed 4 bases from V and 0 bases from J; junction bases left unmatched: 9. Germline loops: CDR1 WSHSY, CDR2 SAAADI. The CDR3 protein is CASSVVSGILSTDTQYF. The CDR3 DNA reads TGCGCCAGCAGTGTTGTTAGCGGGATCCTTAGCACAGATACGCAGTATTTT.

The chain uses TRBV4-1 and TRBJ2-2; 8 bases match TRBD1. The CDR3 has 15 amino acids. CDR1 is MGHRA, CDR2 YSYEKL, per germline. Trimming removed 1 base from V and 7 bases from J; junction bases left unmatched: 5. DNA of the CDR3: TGCGCCAGCAGCCAAGTGGACAGGGCTGACGGGGAGCTGTTTTTT. Residues: CASSQVDRADGELFF.

The chain is built from TRBV27 and TRBJ2-7; D is uncertain. Germline CDR1 MNHEY, CDR2 SMNVEV (reference sequence). The ends were cut back, 4 bases at V and 3 bases at J, with 13 bases in the middle. The CDR3 sequence is 14 residues long. CDR3 region: CASSSKRTDYEQYF. The CDR3 nucleotides read TGTGCCAGCAGTTCCAAACGGACGGACTACGAGCAGTACTTC.

The chain carries TRBV13 and TRBJ2-1, with 8 bases fitting TRBD2. The CDR3 is 13 amino acids. Germline-derived CDR1 and CDR2 are PRHDT and FYEKMQ (reference sequence). The V gene end was trimmed by 6 bases and the J gene end by 4 bases; junction bases not matched to a gene: 2. The CDR3 is CASRGLGYNEQFF. As DNA, the CDR3 is TGTGCCAGCAGGGGACTAGGTTACAATGAGCAGTTCTTC.

The chain recombines TRBV5-5 with TRBJ2-3; 12 nucleotides match TRBD2. V was clipped by 3 bases and J by 5 bases; unmatched bases: 7. Germline V gene data show CDR1 as SGHKS and CDR2 as YYEKEE (reference sequence). This CDR3 comprises 16 residues. This chain's CDR3 is CASSYLAGGHRDTQYF. As DNA, the CDR3 is TGTGCCAGCAGCTACCTAGCGGGGGGGCATAGAGATACGCAGTATTTT.

The rearrangement links TRBV4-2 to TRBJ1-3; no firm D call. CDR3 length: 16 amino acids. V shed 3 bases and J shed 4 bases, with 16 bases lying between them. Germline-derived CDR1 and CDR2 are LGHNA and YNFKEQ. CDR3 sequence reads: CASSHGPGVSGNTIYF. The DNA for the CDR3 is TGTGCCAGCAGCCACGGGCCCGGGGTGTCCGGAAACACCATATATTTT.

The V and J genes are TRBV7-9 and TRBJ1-4; 10 bases fit TRBD1. This CDR3 has 16 amino acids. V shed 6 bases and J 4 bases; nucleotides not matched to a gene: 8. CDR1 is SEHNR and CDR2 is FQNEAQ in the germline V gene (reference sequence). CDR3 protein: CASSSGTGDYNEKLFF. The CDR3 bases are TGTGCCAGCAGTTCCGGGACAGGGGATTATAATGAAAAACTGTTTTTT.

The gene calls are TRBV6-5 and TRBJ1-2; weak D call: TRBD1 (6 bases). V lost 0 bases and J 4 bases, leaving 15 bases between the germline ends. This CDR3 has 16 residues. Per the germline V gene, CDR1 is MNHEY and CDR2 is SVGAGI. The CDR3 spells CASSYSGRGLSYGYTF. CDR3 coding DNA: TGTGCCAGCAGTTACTCGGGGAGGGGGTTGAGCTATGGCTACACCTTC.

This clone was seen once. The V call is TRBV28, the J call TRBJ1-6; 9 nucleotides line up with TRBD1. Germline V lookup: CDR1 MDHEN, CDR2 SYDVKM. The CDR3 runs to 16 residues. J lost 5 bases, V lost 2 bases, and 4 bases had no gene match. The CDR3 DNA reads as TGTGCCAGCAGTTTACCACAGGGGGCGAATAATTCACCCCTCCACTTT. It encodes CASSLPQGANNSPLHF.

The gene calls are TRBV7-8 and TRBJ1-1, with a possible D match to TRBD1 (6 bases). CDR3 length: 15 amino acids. Trimming cost V 0 bases and J 3 bases, with 11 bases left between them. Germline V gene data show CDR1 as SGHVS and CDR2 as FQNEAQ. CDR3 coding DNA: TGTGCCAGCAGCTTAGCGCAGGCAGGGGACACTGAAGCTTTCTTT. This encodes CASSLAQAGDTEAFF. Combining the CDR3 with reference TRBV7-8 and TRBJ1-1 gives the whole variable domain GAGVSQSPRYKVAKRGQDVALRCDPISGHVSLFWYQQALGQGPEFLTYFQNEAQLDKSGLPSDRFFAERPEGSVSTLKIQRTQQEDSAVYLCASSLAQAGDTEAFFGQGTRLTVV.

The DNA of the CDR3 is TGTGCCAGCAGCTTAATGCGGGGCGTCCGATCGATGAACACTGAAGCTTTCTTT. Its protein product is CASSLMRGVRSMNTEAFF. The chain recombines TRBV7-9 with TRBJ1-1; D is possibly TRBD1 (5 bases). The CDR3 has 18 residues. Germline CDR1 is SEHNR and CDR2 is FQNEAQ (reference sequence). V shed 2 bases and J shed 0 bases, with 19 bases lying between them.

Only one count was recorded for this clone. The chain is built from TRBV3-1 (or the pseudogene TRBV3-2) and TRBJ2-7; 8 bases are a match to TRBD1. Germline V gene data show CDR1 as LGHDT and CDR2 as YNNKEL (reference sequence). The CDR3 totals 13 residues. The V segment lost 4 bases and the J segment 6 bases; nucleotides outside the gene matches: 5. The CDR3 coding sequence is TGTGCCAGCAGCCGTGCAGGGGGCCTCGAGCAGTACTTC. Residues: CASSRAGGLEQYF.

The chain recombines TRBV10-3 with TRBJ1-2; 7 bases match TRBD1. J was trimmed by 4 bases and V by 0 bases; bases with no gene match: 5. Germline values: CDR1 ENHRY, CDR2 SYGVKD. The CDR3 sequence is 15 residues long. CDR3 loop: CAISESQTGIYGYTF. In DNA, the CDR3 is TGTGCCATCAGTGAGTCCCAGACAGGGATCTATGGCTACACCTTC.

This chain joins TRBV16 and TRBJ1-5; D is uncertain. CDR3 length: 15 amino acids. The germline gives CDR1 KGHSY, CDR2 FQNENV. V lost 0 bases to trimming and J lost 4 bases, with 10 bases between them. This CDR3 is CASSQSLTPNQPQHF. CDR3 nucleotides: TGTGCCAGCAGCCAATCTTTGACACCTAATCAGCCCCAGCATTTT.

The genes are TRBV3-1 (or the pseudogene TRBV3-2) and TRBJ2-2; D is perhaps TRBD1 (5 bases). The germline V and J ends were trimmed by 1 base and 2 bases, with 14 bases remaining between them. The CDR3 covers 17 residues. The germline gives CDR1 LGHDT, CDR2 YNNKEL (reference sequence). In DNA form, the CDR3 reads TGTGCCAGCAGCCAAGTTGCCAGGGAAGGTAACACCGGGGAGCTGTTTTTT. It yields the protein CASSQVAREGNTGELFF.

This chain joins TRBV19 and TRBJ2-2; a possible D gene is TRBD1 (6 bases). Per the germline V gene, CDR1 is LNHDA and CDR2 is SQIVND (reference sequence). The CDR3 has 15 residues. Trimming removed 7 bases from V and 0 bases from J, with 12 bases in between. As DNA, the CDR3 is TGTGCCAGTACCGACAGGTTCGCGAACACCGGGGAGCTGTTTTTT. Protein: CASTDRFANTGELFF.

The V gene is TRBV9, the J gene TRBJ2-7, with D maybe TRBD2 (7 bases). V was shortened by 0 bases and J by 2 bases, with 18 bases between the two germline ends. CDR1 and CDR2 (germline): SGDLS, YYNGEE. This CDR3 is 17 amino acids long. The CDR3 nucleotides read TGTGCCAGCAGCGTAGGGGGAGGGGGGGCCCAACCCTACGAGCAGTACTTC. Protein sequence: CASSVGGGGAQPYEQYF.

The V and J genes are TRBV6-6 and TRBJ2-7; D perhaps matches TRBD2 (5 bases). The germline V and J ends were trimmed by 5 bases and 4 bases, with 12 bases remaining between them. CDR1 and CDR2 (germline): MNHNY, SVGAGI (reference sequence). The CDR3 contains 13 residues. The CDR3 region is CASSPRETYEQYF. CDR3 coding DNA: TGTGCCAGCAGTCCACGGGAAACATACGAGCAGTACTTC.

This chain links TRBV12-3 or TRBV12-4 with TRBJ2-2, with unresolved D. V lost 3 bases, J lost 5 bases, and 7 bases lay in between. The CDR3 runs to 13 residues. The CDR3 sequence: CASSFVETGELFF. For the CDR3, the DNA is TGTGCCAGCAGTTTCGTGGAAACCGGGGAGCTGTTTTTT.